Sequencing of this T cell receptor (beta chain) was carried out in a study of blood T cells in healthy people across ages. V was pared by 0 bases and J by 1 base, with 24 bases between. CDR3 length equals 19 residues. The V gene's germline CDR1 is DFQATT and CDR2 SNEGSKA (reference sequence). Healthy Caucasian individuals from Russia aged roughly 6 to 100 were enrolled as donors. Per sample, extraction of total RNA gave at least 5.5 micrograms in every case. Sample-barcoded 5' priming and a J-beta primer mix drove a second PCR of roughly 7 to 11 cycles. TCRdb processed the 5' RACE reads anew with MiXCR; each CDR3 protein has one entry. The sample yields fewer than 2,000,000 distinct CDR3 sequences, around 40% seen once. The study, taken as a whole, reports: It was held that the diversity estimates obtained from one million T cells were underestimates. Per million T cells, TCR beta diversity dropped roughly linearly as age increased.

As concerns this clonotype: Its target is not known.

Sequenced: blood. This TCR derives from a human donor in good health. The V call is TRBV20-1, the J call TRBJ2-5, with D possibly being TRBD2 (5 bases). CDR3 loop: CSARDTRGLALLIQETQYF. As DNA, the CDR3 is TGCAGTGCTAGAGATACTAGAGGGCTGGCGTTGCTCATCCAAGAGACCCAGTACTTC.